Shown below are 17 T cell receptor beta chains from a single sample sequenced in a study of T cells after yellow fever vaccination. One entry per CDR3 protein, called by TCRdb with MiXCR from the 5' RACE reads. The table includes a few hundred thousand distinct CDR3 sequences, roughly 8.6% detected once. Specimen: PBMCs, collected roughly 47 days after the first yellow fever vaccination. These receptors were taken from a man aged 18 to 35 who received the YFV17D yellow fever vaccine.

A few counts support this clonotype. V gene TRBV29-1 combines with J gene TRBJ2-2; tentatively, D is TRBD1 (5 bases). Looked up from germline, CDR1 is SQVTM and CDR2 is ANQGSEA. This CDR3 is 12 amino acids long. Deletions cut 3 bases from V and 5 bases from J, with 7 bases between. CDR3 nucleotide sequence: TGCAGCGTTGATAGGGGTACCGGGGAGCTGTTTTTT. Translating gives CSVDRGTGELFF.

DNA for the CDR3: TGTGCCAGCAGTTTGACAGGGCAAGGGGGCTACACCTTC. Encoded protein: CASSLTGQGGYTF. This rearrangement joins TRBV6-5 to TRBJ1-2; TRBD1 aligns across 7 bases. CDR1 MNHEY and CDR2 SVGAGI come from the germline V gene. The length of the CDR3 is 13 residues. V shed 4 bases and J 8 bases; nucleotides not matched to a gene: 7.

CDR3 region: CASSQRPWEQFF. The CDR3 coding sequence is TGTGCCAGCAGCCAACGACCTTGGGAGCAGTTCTTC. This chain uses TRBV7-2 with TRBJ2-1; D is undetermined. The germline V gene encodes CDR1 SGHTA and CDR2 FQGNSA. CDR3 size: 12 residues. The V and J ends lost 5 bases and 10 bases respectively, with 12 bases between them. Complete variable domain (other parts from reference TRBV7-2 and TRBJ2-1): GAGVSQSPSNKVTEKGKDVELRCDPISGHTALYWYRQSLGQGLEFLIYFQGNSAPDKSGLPSDRFSAERTGGSVSTLTIQRTQQEDSAVYLCASSQRPWEQFFGPGTRLTVL.

The chain uses TRBV4-1 and TRBJ2-1, with D perhaps being TRBD1 or TRBD2 (6 bases each). CDR1 is MGHRA and CDR2 is YSYEKL in the germline V gene. The CDR3 length is 15 residues. V lost 4 bases and J lost 6, with 16 bases in between. CDR3 DNA: TGCGCCAGCAGCCTACTAGGGGGGCCGAGCAATGAGCAGTTCTTC. Its protein product is CASSLLGGPSNEQFF.

The J gene is TRBJ1-6, the V gene TRBV27; 8 nucleotides agree with TRBD1. Germline CDR1 MNHEY, CDR2 SMNVEV (reference sequence). This CDR3 is 14 amino acids long. V was pared by 3 bases and J by 10 bases, with 5 bases of the junction left unmatched. CDR3 nucleotide sequence: TGTGCCAGCAGTTTCAGGGGGCGTGGATCACCCCTCCACTTT. This sequence encodes CASSFRGRGSPLHF.

This clonotype was seen a few times. CDR3 DNA sequence: TGCAGCGCCGGGGGCGACGGTTCACCCCTCCACTTT. Protein sequence: CSAGGDGSPLHF. The chain couples TRBV29-1 to TRBJ1-6, with a tentative D call TRBD1 (6 bases). The germline gives CDR1 SQVTM, CDR2 ANQGSEA. Trimming took 7 bases from V and 9 from J, leaving 13 bases between them. The CDR3 is 12 amino acids.

This clonotype was counted between two and nine times. The J gene is TRBJ2-3, the V gene TRBV7-2; perhaps TRBD2 as D (6 bases). This CDR3 is 15 amino acids long. V was pared by 3 bases and J by 3 bases, with 13 bases between. The germline gives CDR1 SGHTA, CDR2 FQGNSA. The CDR3: CASSFSEGRTDTQYF. CDR3 nucleotides: TGTGCCAGCAGCTTCTCGGAGGGGCGGACAGATACGCAGTATTTT.

V is TRBV2 and J is TRBJ2-7; TRBD2 might be the D (7 bases). The V gene's germline CDR1 is SNHLY and CDR2 FYNNEI. This CDR3 is 14 amino acids long. Trimming took 2 bases from V and 5 from J, leaving 13 bases between them. The DNA for the CDR3 is TGTGCCAGCAGTGAAAGGGGAGGGGGGGACGAGCAGTACTTC. As protein: CASSERGGGDEQYF.

The rearrangement links TRBV5-5 to TRBJ2-7; a weak D match, TRBD1 (6 bases). Germline V CDR1 and CDR2: SGHKS, YYEKEE (reference sequence). V was cut by 4 bases and J by 7 bases, with 21 bases left in between. CDR3 length: 15 residues. CDR3 nucleotides: TGTGCCAGCAGCAGAATCGGGACATTTGTCGGTGAGCAGTACGTC. This sequence encodes CASSRIGTFVGEQYV.

This clonotype showed up just a few times. The CDR3 coding sequence is TGTGCCAGCAGCTTTTCTGGACAGTTCAATCAGCCCCAGCATTTT. Translating it yields CASSFSGQFNQPQHF. This chain uses TRBV7-2 with TRBJ1-5; weak D call: TRBD1 (6 bases). The CDR3 contains 15 residues. Germline CDR1 is SGHTA and CDR2 is FQGNSA. Trimming stripped 3 bases from V and 3 bases from J, with 12 bases between.

The rearrangement uses TRBV9 and TRBJ2-3; possible D gene TRBD2, 6 bases. The germline V gene encodes CDR1 SGDLS and CDR2 YYNGEE. The CDR3 is 15 amino acids. V lost 1 base, J lost 2 bases, and 11 bases lay in between. The CDR3 bases are TGTGCCAGCAGCGTAACCCCGGGAGCCACAGATACGCAGTATTTT. Translation: CASSVTPGATDTQYF.

This clonotype turned up a few times. The chain combines TRBV29-1 with TRBJ2-5, with TRBD1 matching over 7 bases. With V trimmed by 4 bases and J by 2 bases, 4 bases remained unmatched. The length of the CDR3 is 13 residues. Germline CDR1 reads SQVTM; CDR2 reads ANQGSEA. The CDR3 protein is CSVGQGLQETQYF. The CDR3 bases are TGCAGCGTTGGACAGGGCCTACAAGAGACCCAGTACTTC. Based on the CDR3 plus reference TRBV29-1 and TRBJ2-5, the full variable domain is SAVISQKPSRDICQRGTSLTIQCQVDSQVTMMFWYRQQPGQSLTLIATANQGSEATYESGFVIDKFPISRPNLTFSTLTVSNMSPEDSSIYLCSVGQGLQETQYFGPGTRLLVL.

This clonotype showed up just a few times. CDR3 coding DNA: TGTGCCAGCTCACACAGACAGGGGGCGAACACTGAAGCTTTCTTT. It yields the protein CASSHRQGANTEAFF. The chain recombines TRBV18 with TRBJ1-1; 10 nucleotides agree with TRBD1. With V trimmed by 4 bases and J by 1 base, 3 bases remained unmatched. Germline assignment: CDR1 KGHSH and CDR2 LQKENI. The CDR3 has 15 residues.

V and J are TRBV12-3 or TRBV12-4 and TRBJ2-5, with unresolved D. V was trimmed by 7 bases and J by 5 bases, leaving 11 bases between them. CDR3 size: 12 residues. The CDR3 here is CASIKDRETQYF. The CDR3 nucleotides read TGTGCCAGCATTAAGGATCGGGAGACCCAGTACTTC.

J is TRBJ1-3 and V is TRBV6-5, with a weak D call TRBD1 (5 bases). With 3 bases removed from V and 0 bases from J, the gap between germline ends came to 12 bases. The V gene's germline CDR1 is MNHEY and CDR2 SVGAGI. The CDR3 totals 16 residues. In DNA, the CDR3 is TGTGCCAGCAGTTATTCCAGGGCCGCCTCTGGAAACACCATATATTTT. Translating it yields CASSYSRAASGNTIYF.

The genes are TRBV29-1 and TRBJ2-3, with 8 bases lining up with TRBD2. Germline V gene lookup returns CDR1 SQVTM and CDR2 ANQGSEA. The CDR3 is made up of 15 amino acids. With V trimmed by 0 bases and J by 3 bases, 5 bases remained unmatched. The CDR3 region is CSVEDRAGGTDTQYF. The CDR3 DNA sequence: TGCAGCGTTGAAGATCGGGCGGGGGGAACAGATACGCAGTATTTT.

V is TRBV7-3 and J is TRBJ2-2, with D unresolved. The CDR3 loop spans 12 amino acids. Per germline, CDR1 SGHTA and CDR2 FQGTGA. CDR3 in DNA: TGTGTCGTGGGGTGGGGCACCGGGGAGCTGTTTTTT. It yields the protein CVVGWGTGELFF. The full variable domain, its missing parts supplied by reference TRBV7-3 and TRBJ2-2, is GAGVSQTPSNKVTEKGKYVELRCDPISGHTALYWYRQSLGQGPEFLIYFQGTGAADDSGLPNDRFFAVRPEGSVSTLKIQRTERGDSAVYLCVVGWGTGELFFGEGSRLTVL.